This T cell receptor (beta chain) was recorded in a study of Ad26.COV2.S vaccination and SARS-CoV-2 variants. Study details: Ad26.COV2.S was injected intramuscularly once or twice, 56 days apart.

The J segment lost 2 bases and the V segment lost 0 bases, leaving 12 bases of the junction unmatched. The V gene's germline CDR1 is LGHNA and CDR2 YSLEER. CDR3 size: 20 residues. Indicated treatment: about 20 received Ad26.COV2.S at low or high dose, single or two shots; five or six received placebo; per-sample allocation not given. The samples date from day 63 after the first vaccine or placebo injection. Overall study findings and caveats: A substantial breadth of spike-specific CD8+ and CD4+ T cell responses after vaccination has been reported.

The data were produced by immunoSEQ multiplex PCR, yet TCRdb's version contains in-frame clones alone and is incomplete. Among about 350,000 clones listed, 80% to 90% were seen once. Regarding this clone: Its cognate antigen is unknown.

This chain links TRBV4-3 with TRBJ2-3; 12 bases align to TRBD2. Specimen: peripheral blood, collected in a trial of Ad26.COV2.S vaccine versus placebo. The receptor was derived from a person aged 18-65 years who received the Ad26.COV2.S COVID-19 vaccine or a placebo. As DNA, the CDR3 is TGCGCCAGCAGCCAAGATGTAGGGAGGCCTAGCGGGAGGGCCACAGATACGCAGTATTTT. Protein sequence: CASSQDVGRPSGRATDTQYF.